One T cell receptor (beta chain) is described in this entry. The antigen remains unidentified. This sample was taken from a study of vaccination effects on CD4 cells after COVID-19. CDR1 is SGHDN and CDR2 is FVKESK in the germline V gene. CDR3 length: 15 residues. The V and J ends lost 1 base and 2 bases respectively, with 6 bases between them. Clones were read by immunoSEQ multiplex PCR, and TCRdb kept only the in-frame ones, dropping some. This sample has tens of thousands of clones, with roughly 71% found just once. After expansion with viral peptide pools in the ViraFEST assay, antigen-specific CD4+ T cells were sequenced. Once cultured for roughly 10 days, the cells underwent separation to obtain CD4+ T cells. Vaccination of participants consisted of two doses of either the BNT162b2 or mRNA-1273 vaccine.

The chain joins TRBV14 to TRBJ2-6; D call uncertain. The material sequenced was CD4+ T cells from PBMCs cultured with HCoV-NL63 spike peptides, taken after COVID-19 vaccination. This clonotype was obtained from a human donor who received a COVID-19 vaccine. This CDR3 is CASSQVLAGANVLTF. CDR3 nucleotides: TGTGCCAGCAGCCAAGTATTGGCTGGGGCCAACGTCCTGACTTTC.